The clone carrying this T cell receptor beta chain was detected only once. This sample is drawn from a study of PD-1 blockade in mismatch repair-deficient tumors. Overall study context: All were previously treated, progressing patients with around 12 mismatch repair-deficient cancer types.

Profiled with immunoSEQ multiplex PCR; TCRdb holds only in-frame clones, not every one. The table shows tens of thousands of clones, with 80% to 90% occurring only once. Every patient had mismatch repair deficiency by PCR or immunohistochemistry. TCR sequencing covered a few patients who responded to pembrolizumab. The CDR3 contains 17 residues. Germline loops: CDR1 SGHAT, CDR2 FQDESV (reference sequence). V shed 5 bases and J shed 2 bases, with 19 bases lying between them. This specimen was peripheral blood, taken 44 weeks after starting pembrolizumab. The source is an adult with mismatch repair-deficient cancer. V and J are TRBV11-1 and TRBJ2-1, with D tentatively TRBD2 (5 bases). CDR3 protein: CASSTRTGSATYNEQFF. The CDR3 nucleotides read TGTGCCAGCAGCACGCGAACGGGTAGCGCAACCTACAATGAGCAGTTCTTC. Full variable domain (missing parts from reference TRBV11-1 and TRBJ2-1): EAEVAQSPRYKITEKSQAVAFWCDPISGHATLYWYRQILGQGPELLVQFQDESVVDDSQLPKDRFSAERLKGVDSTLKIQPAELGDSAMYLCASSTRTGSATYNEQFFGPGTRLTVL.